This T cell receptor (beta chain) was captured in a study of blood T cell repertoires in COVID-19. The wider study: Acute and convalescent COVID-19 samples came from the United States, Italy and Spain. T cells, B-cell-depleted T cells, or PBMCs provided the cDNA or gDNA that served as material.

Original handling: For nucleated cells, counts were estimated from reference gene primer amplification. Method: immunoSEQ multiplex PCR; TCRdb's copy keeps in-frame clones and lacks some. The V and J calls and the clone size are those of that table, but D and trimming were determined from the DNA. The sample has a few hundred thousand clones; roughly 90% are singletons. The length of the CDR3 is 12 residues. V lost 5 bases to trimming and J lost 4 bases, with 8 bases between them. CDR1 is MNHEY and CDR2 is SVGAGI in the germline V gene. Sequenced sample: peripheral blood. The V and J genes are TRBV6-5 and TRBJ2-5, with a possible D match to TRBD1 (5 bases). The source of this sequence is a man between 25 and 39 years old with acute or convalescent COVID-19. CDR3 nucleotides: TGTGCCAGCAGTAAGACAGCAGAGACCCAGTACTTC. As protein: CASSKTAETQYF.